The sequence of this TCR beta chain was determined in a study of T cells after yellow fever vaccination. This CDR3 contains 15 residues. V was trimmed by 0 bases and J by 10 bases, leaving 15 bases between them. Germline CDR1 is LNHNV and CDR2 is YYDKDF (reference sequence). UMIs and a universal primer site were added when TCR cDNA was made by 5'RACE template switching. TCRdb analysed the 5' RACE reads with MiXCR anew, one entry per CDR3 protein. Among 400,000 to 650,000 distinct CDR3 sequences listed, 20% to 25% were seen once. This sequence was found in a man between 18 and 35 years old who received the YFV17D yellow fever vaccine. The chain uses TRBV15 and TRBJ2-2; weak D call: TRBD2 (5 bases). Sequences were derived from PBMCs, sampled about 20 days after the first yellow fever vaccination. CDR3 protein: CATSREGVFAEELFF. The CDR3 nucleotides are TGTGCCACCAGCAGAGAGGGAGTATTTGCCGAGGAGCTGTTTTTT.